The sequence of this T cell receptor beta chain was determined in a study of cytomegalovirus exposure and HLA in healthy donors. The CDR3 extends over 16 amino acids. Trimming took 0 bases from V and 4 from J, leaving 16 bases between them. Germline lookup yields CDR1 SGDLS and CDR2 YYNGEE. Of note for this clone: What it binds is not known.

Primers: 60 Vbeta forward and 13 Jbeta reverse. Data came from immunoSEQ multiplex PCR; TCRdb stores just in-frame clones and leaves some out. This sample has roughly 100,000 clones, with 76% found just once. General observations from the study: There were around 160 TCR beta chains listed as cytomegalovirus-associated.

The receptor was derived from a woman aged 18-29 years in good health and CMV-seropositive. The sequenced sample was PBMCs. The V call is TRBV9, the J call TRBJ1-1; unclear D gene. The CDR3 nucleotides read TGTGCCAGCAGCGTAGATGGAGGCGGAGGCGGCACTGAAGCTTTCTTT. Its protein product is CASSVDGGGGGTEAFF.